This T cell receptor beta chain was observed in a study of shared clonotypes between healthy human individuals. Across the whole study: Donors consisted of two women and three men between 18 and 49. Per-donor plates numbered three CD4 naive, three CD4 memory, two CD8 naive and one CD8 memory. Whole-study findings and limits: Rarefaction gave evidence that sorted-subset sequencing remained incomplete despite large depth.

The protocol was immunoSEQ multiplex PCR, while the TCRdb copy is restricted to in-frame clones and leaves out a portion. The sample shows 780,000 or so clones, over 60% of them seen only once. Germline CDR1 is SGHRS and CDR2 is YFSETQ. V was clipped by 0 bases and J by 0 bases; unmatched bases: 1. The CDR3 loop spans 16 amino acids. To note about this clone: Antigen: not known.

Sample: memory CD4+ T cells sorted from blood. This sample's subset: CD45RA-negative fraction. This TCR came from a woman aged 25 to 39 in good health. This chain joins TRBV5-1 and TRBJ1-3, with 9 bases lining up with TRBD1. The CDR3 DNA reads as TGCGCCAGCAGCTTGGGACAGGGGGTCTCTGGAAACACCATATATTTT. This translates into CASSLGQGVSGNTIYF.